The present entry profiles one T cell receptor (beta chain) with its context. Profiling relied on immunoSEQ multiplex PCR, and the TCRdb table lists in-frame clones only, not all of them. Among tens of thousands of clones listed, around 84% were seen once. This sample is part of a study of blood T cell repertoires in COVID-19. Per germline, CDR1 SGHVS and CDR2 FQNEAQ. The V segment lost 5 bases and the J segment 4 bases; nucleotides outside the gene matches: 3. CDR3 length equals 15 residues. The sequence came from a human donor in a cohort sampled during active COVID-19. Material for sequencing was peripheral blood. The rearrangement uses TRBV7-8 and TRBJ1-3, with TRBD1 matching over 12 bases. CDR3 in DNA: TGTGCCAGCAGCGGGACAGGGGGCAAGGGAAACACCATATATTTT. This translates into CASSGTGGKGNTIYF.